This T cell receptor (beta chain) originates from a study of regulatory T cells in long-lasting Graves disease. Points from the study as a whole: Relative to newly diagnosed Graves' patients, persistent ones had lower TCR diversity. New patients shared fewer public clonotypes (approximately 1,000) than persistent patients did (more than 2,500).

Described time point: persistent/refractory GD, antithyroid drugs over 5 years with positive TRAb. There was RNA extracted from PBMCs, and the TCR library was made from it. In this cohort, patients came from an endocrinology department located in Xi'an, China. CDR3-region Arm-PCR and iRepertoire HTBI primers produced the TCR beta libraries. In TCRdb, the multiplex PCR reads were re-called with MiXCR into one record per CDR3 protein. The sample carries 600,000 to 800,000 distinct CDR3 sequences, 25% to 30% recorded once. Concerning this clonotype: The target antigen is unknown.

The TCR sequence derives from a female donor with Graves disease. The sample consisted of peripheral blood mononuclear cells (PBMCs), taken when the disease was refractory, from a patient treated with antithyroid drugs.

The CDR3 DNA is TGTGCCAGTAGTCCCGGCCTGGACAGGAACACTGAAGCTTTCTTT. Amino acid sequence: CASSPGLDRNTEAFF. The genes are TRBV19 and TRBJ1-1; D is perhaps TRBD1 (6 bases). There are 15 residues in the CDR3. Germline V gene sequence: CDR1 LNHDA, CDR2 SQIVND (reference sequence). Trimming removed 5 bases at V and 1 base at J, with 14 bases between.